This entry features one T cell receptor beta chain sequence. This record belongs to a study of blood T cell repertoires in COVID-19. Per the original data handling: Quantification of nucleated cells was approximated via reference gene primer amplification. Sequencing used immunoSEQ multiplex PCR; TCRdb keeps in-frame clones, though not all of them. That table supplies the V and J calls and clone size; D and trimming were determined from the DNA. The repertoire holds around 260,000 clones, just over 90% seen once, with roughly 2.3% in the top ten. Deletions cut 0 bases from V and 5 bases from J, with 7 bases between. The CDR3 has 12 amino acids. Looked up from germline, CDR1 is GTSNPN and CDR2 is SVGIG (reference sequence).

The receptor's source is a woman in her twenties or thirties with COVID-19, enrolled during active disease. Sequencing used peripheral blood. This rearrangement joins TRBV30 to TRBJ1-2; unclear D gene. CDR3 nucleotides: TGTGCCTGGAGTGTACAGAGATATGGCTACACCTTC. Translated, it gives CAWSVQRYGYTF.